This passage covers 20 T cell receptor beta chains from one sample sequenced in a study of shared clonotypes between healthy human individuals. The data were produced by immunoSEQ multiplex PCR, yet TCRdb's version contains in-frame clones alone and is incomplete. Of millions of clones in the sample, approximately 95% were seen once. Sequenced material: naive CD4+ T cells from PBMCs. Subset indicated: CD45RA+ positively selected. Receptors were obtained from a man between 18 and 35 years old in good health. Some clones in this sample may be carry-over from other donors' samples.

Comment on this clone: Sequence at one end of the junction differs from germline and may be a read error. The chain couples TRBV7-9 to TRBJ2-2, with unresolved D. The CDR3 spans 13 residues. CDR1 is SEHNR and CDR2 is FQNEAQ in the germline V gene (reference sequence). The CDR3 DNA is TGTGCCAGCAGCTCGTCGAAAACCGGGGAGCTGTTTTTT. Its translation is CASSSSKTGELFF.

The chain employs TRBV10-2 and TRBJ2-1, with 14 bases lining up with TRBD2. The CDR3 runs 15 residues. V shed 7 bases and J 10 bases; nucleotides not matched to a gene: 9. Germline CDR1 reads WSHSY; CDR2 reads SAAADI. CDR3 DNA sequence: TGCGCCAGCACCGTGGGACTAGCGGGAGTCGGGGAGCAGTTCTTC. It translates to CASTVGLAGVGEQFF.

The chain combines TRBV27 with TRBJ2-5, with D perhaps TRBD2 (6 bases). The germline CDR1 and CDR2 sequences are MNHEY and SMNVEV (reference sequence). Trimming removed 6 bases at V and 5 bases at J, with 19 bases between. The CDR3 runs 15 residues. The DNA of the CDR3 is TGTGCCAGCAGCCTAGGAGGGAATGGGGGGGAGACCCAGTACTTC. Translating gives CASSLGGNGGETQYF.

This clone was recorded only once. The chain combines TRBV29-1 with TRBJ1-6, with D unresolved. This CDR3 contains 14 residues. Trimming took off 5 bases at V and 10 bases at J, with 18 bases between the two ends. Germline CDR1 is SQVTM and CDR2 is ANQGSEA. This CDR3 is CSVQMAGIRSPLHF. CDR3 DNA: TGCAGCGTTCAAATGGCTGGGATTCGATCACCCCTCCACTTT.

The genes are TRBV7-9 and TRBJ2-7, with 7 bases aligning to TRBD2. The CDR3 consists of 16 residues. V was clipped by 5 bases and J by 4 bases; unmatched bases: 14. The V gene's germline CDR1 is SEHNR and CDR2 FQNEAQ (reference sequence). The CDR3: CASSPSLRRERYEQYF. CDR3 sequence (DNA): TGTGCCAGCAGCCCCTCCCTTCGGCGGGAGCGGTACGAGCAGTACTTC.

This clone has a single count. The chain recombines TRBV7-9 with TRBJ1-1; D not certain. Deletions cut 3 bases from V and 4 bases from J, with 6 bases between. Germline V CDR1 and CDR2: SEHNR, FQNEAQ (reference sequence). The CDR3 extends over 12 amino acids. This CDR3 reads CASSFTGTEAFF. The CDR3, as DNA: TGTGCCAGCAGCTTCACCGGCACTGAAGCTTTCTTT.

The V call is TRBV5-1, the J call TRBJ2-6; D may match TRBD1 or TRBD2 (5 bases each). The CDR3 has 15 residues. Germline V CDR1 and CDR2: SGHRS, YFSETQ. V lost 8 bases and J lost 1, with 13 bases in between. The CDR3: CASGTQRSGANVLTF. CDR3 nucleotides: TGCGCCAGTGGGACGCAGCGGTCTGGGGCCAACGTCCTGACTTTC. Supplemented by reference TRBV5-1 and TRBJ2-6, the full variable domain reads KAGVTQTPRYLIKTRGQQVTLSCSPISGHRSVSWYQQTPGQGLQFLFEYFSETQRNKGNFPGRFSGRQFSNSRSEMNVSTLELGDSALYLCASGTQRSGANVLTFGAGSRLTVL.

The chain employs TRBV9 and TRBJ1-1, with TRBD1 as a possible D gene (6 bases). The CDR3 length is 14 residues. Germline CDR1 is SGDLS and CDR2 is YYNGEE. V was pared by 2 bases and J by 4 bases, with 12 bases between. For the CDR3, the DNA is TGTGCCAGCAGCGTTCTACAGGGAAGCACTGAAGCTTTCTTT. Amino acids: CASSVLQGSTEAFF.

The genes are TRBV6-5 and TRBJ2-1, with 7 bases fitting TRBD1. Germline V lookup: CDR1 MNHEY, CDR2 SVGAGI. V trimming: 5 bases; J trimming: 3 bases; junction bases outside the gene matches: 7. This CDR3 region has 15 residues. The CDR3 spells CASSAAGTDYNEQFF. The CDR3, as DNA: TGTGCCAGCAGTGCGGCCGGGACAGACTACAATGAGCAGTTCTTC.

V is TRBV30 and J is TRBJ1-4, with D perhaps TRBD1 (5 bases). Germline loops: CDR1 GTSNPN, CDR2 SVGIG (reference sequence). CDR3 length equals 18 residues. V lost 0 bases and J lost 8, with 25 bases in between. The CDR3 loop reads CAWSVPWATRGVEEKLFF. Here the CDR3 DNA reads TGTGCCTGGAGTGTCCCCTGGGCCACAAGGGGTGTAGAGGAAAAACTGTTTTTT.

The chain employs TRBV5-1 and TRBJ2-1; 11 bases agree with TRBD2. CDR1 and CDR2 (germline): SGHRS, YFSETQ. The CDR3 runs to 17 residues. V lost 0 bases and J lost 3; bases outside the gene matches: 5. The CDR3 loop reads CASSLGLAGSDYNEQFF. The CDR3 nucleotides are TGCGCCAGCAGCTTGGGACTAGCGGGATCCGACTACAATGAGCAGTTCTTC.

The gene calls are TRBV12-5 and TRBJ2-1; D gene unclear. Germline values: CDR1 LGHNT, CDR2 FRNRAP. The V and J ends lost 4 bases and 7 bases respectively, with 11 bases between them. The CDR3 length is 13 residues. CDR3 in amino acids: CASGSAVNNEQFF. Here the CDR3 DNA reads TGTGCTAGTGGTTCCGCGGTTAATAATGAGCAGTTCTTC.

As for this clone: The sample has other DNA sequences that encode this CDR3 too. The rearrangement links TRBV7-3 to TRBJ1-2; no reliable D call. Germline-derived CDR1 and CDR2 are SGHTA and FQGTGA. With 1 base removed from V and 4 bases from J, the gap between germline ends came to 7 bases. The CDR3 length is 13 residues. The CDR3 DNA reads TGTGCCAGCAGCTTAAGCCGGGGCTATGGCTACACCTTC. Its protein product is CASSLSRGYGYTF. Supplemented by reference TRBV7-3 and TRBJ1-2, the full variable domain reads GAGVSQTPSNKVTEKGKYVELRCDPISGHTALYWYRQSLGQGPEFLIYFQGTGAADDSGLPNDRFFAVRPEGSVSTLKIQRTERGDSAVYLCASSLSRGYGYTFGSGTRLTVV.

The gene calls are TRBV30 and TRBJ1-2; no firm D call. CDR1 and CDR2 (germline): GTSNPN, SVGIG (reference sequence). V lost 4 bases and J 4 bases, leaving 16 bases between the germline ends. The CDR3 consists of 14 residues. The CDR3 DNA reads TGTGCCTGGAATGATAGGCAACCAGGCTATGGCTACACCTTC. This translates into CAWNDRQPGYGYTF.

In nucleotides, the CDR3 is TGTGCCAGCAGCCTAAAGACAGGGAACTATGGCTACACCTTC. It specifies CASSLKTGNYGYTF. The chain couples TRBV5-6 to TRBJ1-2, with 7 bases fitting TRBD1. The V gene's germline CDR1 is SGHDT and CDR2 YYEEEE. The length of the CDR3 is 14 residues. Unmatched junction bases numbered 5, after V lost 4 bases and J lost 2 bases.

This sequence joins TRBV19 and TRBJ1-5; D remains ambiguous. Trimming cost V 6 bases and J 0 bases, with 9 bases left between them. This CDR3 contains 14 residues. Germline CDR1 LNHDA, CDR2 SQIVND (reference sequence). The CDR3 region has the DNA TGTGCCAGTAGGTCGACTGATAGCAATCAGCCCCAGCATTTT. This sequence encodes CASRSTDSNQPQHF.

V and J are TRBV19 and TRBJ2-1; D unclear. The V end was cut by 1 base, the J end by 0 bases, with 16 bases between. This CDR3 contains 18 residues. Germline V lookup: CDR1 LNHDA, CDR2 SQIVND (reference sequence). CDR3 DNA: TGTGCCAGTAGTATAGGTCCAGCAACCTTAAACTCCTACAATGAGCAGTTCTTC. Its translation: CASSIGPATLNSYNEQFF.

The chain carries TRBV15 and TRBJ2-5; D not resolved. Germline V gene lookup returns CDR1 LNHNV and CDR2 YYDKDF (reference sequence). V lost 6 bases, J lost 7 bases, and 12 bases lay in between. The CDR3 runs to 12 residues. CDR3 loop: CATRGSSGTQYF. DNA for the CDR3: TGTGCCACCAGAGGTAGTTCGGGGACCCAGTACTTC.

The rearrangement joins TRBV7-3 to TRBJ2-1, with 7 bases matching TRBD1. CDR1 is SGHTA, CDR2 FQGTGA, per germline. V was pared by 2 bases and J by 5 bases, with 3 bases of the junction left unmatched. The CDR3 runs 14 residues. The CDR3 nucleotides read TGTGCCAGCAGCTTAGGACAGGCACACAATGAGCAGTTCTTC. This encodes CASSLGQAHNEQFF.

The J gene is TRBJ2-6, the V gene TRBV25-1; D gene ambiguous. CDR3 size: 13 residues. CDR1 is MGHDK and CDR2 is SYGVNS in the germline V gene. This CDR3 is CASKDSGANVLTF. The CDR3 coding sequence is TGTGCGTCAAAGGACTCTGGGGCCAACGTCCTGACTTTC.